This entry features one TCR beta chain sequence. The sample is drawn from a study of CD8 T cells in Susac syndrome. Overall study: The sequenced Susac syndrome patients included about six who had clinically active disease and roughly eight who were in remission.

A quantity of about 0.5 to 1 ug RNA underwent reverse transcription using random hexamers. TCRdb reprocessed the immunoSEQ multiplex PCR reads via MiXCR and lists one record per CDR3 protein. The sample lists around 170,000 distinct CDR3 sequences, roughly 94% occurring once. Recently defined diagnostic criteria for definite or probable disease were fulfilled by Susac syndrome patients. The specimen was CD8+ T cells from PBMCs. The receptor was derived from a human donor with Susac syndrome.

In DNA form, the CDR3 reads TGTGCCAGCAGCCAAGATCGGCAGGTTCTGTTTTTT. Translated, it gives CASSQDRQVLFF. The chain recombines TRBV3-1 with TRBJ1-4; D call uncertain. The CDR3 extends over 12 amino acids. CDR1 LGHDT and CDR2 YNNKEL come from the germline V gene (reference sequence). Trimming took 0 bases from V and 14 from J, leaving 10 bases between them. The full variable domain, its missing parts supplied by reference TRBV3-1 and TRBJ1-4, is DTAVSQTPKYLVTQMGNDKSIKCEQNLGHDTMYWYKQDSKKFLKIMFSYNNKELIINETVPNRFSPKSPDKAHLNLHINSLELGDSAVYFCASSQDRQVLFFGSGTQLSVL.